This record looks at one TCR beta chain sequence and its context. Profiled with immunoSEQ multiplex PCR; TCRdb holds only in-frame clones, not every one. This sample carries 130,000 or so clones, roughly 90% of them seen once, and the ten largest clones take almost 40%. These data are taken from a study of control samples from healthy donors and cancer patients. Germline loops: CDR1 SGHRS, CDR2 YFSETQ. The CDR3 runs to 14 residues. Germline trimming cut 2 bases from V and 3 bases from J; bases unmatched to any gene: 3. The TCR comes from a man in his fifties or sixties in good health. This chain uses TRBV5-1 with TRBJ1-1; 8 bases match TRBD1. The specimen sequenced was blood. The CDR3 reads CASSFTQGDTEAFF. CDR3 DNA sequence: TGCGCCAGCAGCTTTACACAGGGGGACACTGAAGCTTTCTTT.